The 3 T cell receptor beta chains listed next were all sequenced from one sample in a study of CD8+ T cells in alopecia areata. Extraction and reverse transcription of RNA yielded cDNA as the sequencing template. Assay: immunoSEQ multiplex PCR; the TCRdb copy retains only in-frame clones and omits some. The top ten hold over 1% of the sample, which has about 210,000 clones, over 60% seen once. The treatment here: oral pan-JAK inhibitor, 5-10 mg twice daily. The input for sequencing was CD4+ T cells sorted from blood, taken at week 44, from a patient treated with tofacitinib. The receptor source for this set is a human donor with alopecia areata.

The rearrangement uses TRBV29-1 and TRBJ2-1, with D perhaps matching TRBD2 (5 bases). Trimming removed 3 bases at V and 7 bases at J, with 19 bases between. The germline CDR1 and CDR2 sequences are SQVTM and ANQGSEA. CDR3 length equals 15 residues. The CDR3 loop reads CSVDPTGYSSNEQFF. CDR3 bases: TGCAGCGTTGATCCTACGGGGTATAGTTCGAATGAGCAGTTCTTC.

The CDR3 here is CASSLWGIGANVLTF. DNA of the CDR3: TGTGCCAGCAGCTTGTGGGGTATTGGGGCCAACGTCCTGACTTTC. The V and J genes are TRBV5-8 and TRBJ2-6; D gene unclear. The CDR3 covers 15 residues. V shed 1 base and J shed 3 bases, with 8 bases lying between them. Germline V gives CDR1 SGHTS, CDR2 YDEGEE.

This clone has just a few counts. The J gene is TRBJ1-5, the V gene TRBV9; D gene ambiguous. V lost 0 bases and J lost 5, with 12 bases in between. Germline CDR1 is SGDLS and CDR2 is YYNGEE. CDR3 length: 15 amino acids. The CDR3 DNA follows: TGTGCCAGCAGCGTAGAAACTGGGGTGGATCAGCCCCAGCATTTT. Translating gives CASSVETGVDQPQHF. Based on the CDR3 plus reference TRBV9 and TRBJ1-5, the full variable domain is DSGVTQTPKHLITATGQRVTLRCSPRSGDLSVYWYQQSLDQGLQFLIQYYNGEERAKGNILERFSAQQFPDLHSELNLSSLELGDSALYFCASSVETGVDQPQHFGDGTRLSIL.